This T cell receptor (beta chain) was recorded in a study of CD8 T cells in Susac syndrome (dated by TCRdb to between 2017 and 2020). Background for the entire study: Whether CD8+ T cell activation and differentiation in Susac syndrome was antigen driven was tested using repertoire sequencing. CD8+ T cell repertoire clonality was compared between more than 9 healthy donors, approximately 14 Susac syndrome patients and approximately 16 multiple sclerosis patients.

In the germline V gene (reference sequence), CDR1 corresponds to GTSNPN and CDR2 to SVGIG. Inclusive of the bounding cysteine and phenylalanine, the CDR3 is 13 residues long. CDR3 DNA is the only sequence kept; it has 39 bases, read in frame from the first base. V loses 2 bases, J loses 3 bases, and the germline ends lie 11 bases apart. Here is what the overall study found, with its caveats: The number of individuals in the TCR sequencing and HLA analysis was recognized as being relatively small.

Worth noting for this clonotype: The antigen it recognizes is unknown. No qualities accompany the bases; no much larger clone lies one base away.

High-throughput TCR beta sequencing profiled peripheral blood CD8+ and CD4+ T cells from healthy donors, Susac syndrome patients and multiple sclerosis patients. The multiple sclerosis controls were treatment-naive patients whose relapsing-remitting disease, either stable or active, fulfilled the revised McDonald criteria. Bulk CD8+ and CD4+ T cells were purified magnetically by negative isolation, whereas CD8+ TEMRA cells were enriched by FACS. Blood was drawn into EDTA tubes, processed within 24 hours, and PBMCs were isolated by density gradient centrifugation. PBMCs intended for TCR sequencing were frozen in liquid nitrogen and were later thawed in a 37 degrees C water bath. Purity of sorted or isolated CD4+, CD8+ and CD8+ TEMRA cells was at least 90%. RNA was extracted using the RNeasy kit, and about 0.45 to 1 ug of the RNA was reverse transcribed with random hexamers. The immunoSEQ multiplex PCR assay, covering 54 Vbeta and 13 Jbeta segments, was used to amplify TCR beta CDR3 regions. PCR amplification bias was corrected by using a synthetic template baseline for primer optimization and computational correction. The paper's data handling went like this. Reads were annotated to V, D and J genes according to IMGT and were analyzed with immunoSEQ Analyzer, with only productive sequences retained. To calculate clonality, Shannon entropy was normalized by log2 of the number of productive unique sequences and then subtracted from one. For each patient and control, public and private clones were evaluated within the 100 most prevalent clones. Clones were defined as Susac-specific when absent from the healthy and MS cohorts, from approximately 970 published viral clones and from other ImmuneACCESS disease sequences. TCRdb's own reprocessing of the public reads used fastp at Q25 and MiXCR and kept productive beta chains. Identical CDR3 protein sequences are pooled into one entry, listed with their most common genes and DNA. These V and J calls derive from TCRdb rather than the authors' analysis. A total of about 430,000 distinct CDR3 sequences appear in this sample, 85% of them only once. The ten largest make up 0.12% of the sample.

The chain is made from TRBV30 and TRBJ2-7, with the D gene not confidently named. Sequences were obtained from CD8+ T cells from PBMCs. The clonotype comes from a human donor with multiple sclerosis. The CDR3: CAWSRATGYEQYF. At the DNA level, the sequence is TGTGCCTGGAGTCGGGCTACGGGCTACGAGCAGTACTTC.